The rows below give T cell receptor beta chains drawn from one sample of a study of cytomegalovirus exposure and HLA in healthy donors. Sequencing was performed with immunoSEQ multiplex PCR; in TCRdb, only in-frame clones are kept and a portion is missing. This sample has 150,000 to 200,000 clones; around 84% occur once, and the top ten carry approximately 2.5%. Material for sequencing was PBMCs. Source of these receptors: a man aged 25-45 years in good health and CMV-seropositive. Both conserved end residues are part of each CDR3. The D gene is left open where the match is weak. The size field is filled for only some rows; it gives once, few, many or a size class.

clone size,J gene,V gene,D gene,CDR3 protein,CDR3 DNA
-,TRBJ1-2,TRBV4-3,-,CASSQDRGIDNYGYTF,TGCGCCAGCAGCCAGGACCGGGGGATCGACAACTATGGCTACACCTTC
once,TRBJ2-5,TRBV6-9,TRBD2,CASSYSLAGGRAKETQYF,TGTGCCAGCAGTTATTCGCTAGCGGGAGGGAGGGCAAAAGAGACCCAGTACTTC
once,TRBJ2-5,TRBV7-2,-,CASSDSWGSEQYF,TGTGCCAGCAGCGACAGTTGGGGCTCTGAGCAGTACTTC
-,TRBJ1-1,TRBV29-1,TRBD1,CSGRQGMNTEAFF,TGCAGCGGCAGACAGGGGATGAACACTGAAGCTTTCTTT
-,TRBJ1-2,TRBV9,-,CASSVKSGGNYGYTF,TGTGCCAGCAGCGTAAAGTCCGGGGGAAACTATGGCTACACCTTC
-,TRBJ1-5,TRBV7-8,TRBD1,CASSQGGNQPQHF,TGTGCCAGCAGCCAGGGGGGCAATCAGCCCCAGCATTTT
-,TRBJ1-1,TRBV6-5,-,CAGSLNPENTEAFF,TGTGCCGGCAGTCTTAACCCAGAGAACACTGAAGCTTTCTTT
-,TRBJ1-1,TRBV5-4,-,CASSFDSYPGMNTEAFF,TGTGCCAGCAGCTTCGACAGTTACCCTGGGATGAACACTGAAGCTTTCTTT
-,TRBJ1-1,TRBV30,-,CAWSHRGRWNTEAFF,TGTGCCTGGAGTCACCGAGGCAGATGGAACACTGAAGCTTTCTTT
-,TRBJ2-3,TRBV30,-,CAWTRGSVMNTQYF,TGTGCCTGGACACGTGGGAGTGTCATGAATACGCAGTATTTT
-,TRBJ1-4,TRBV21-1,-,CASSPYRDRAREKLFF,TGTGCCAGCAGCCCGTACCGGGACAGGGCGAGGGAAAAACTGTTTTTT
-,TRBJ2-7,TRBV5-1,TRBD2,CASSPTSGSLEQYF,TGCGCCAGCTCCCCTACTAGCGGGAGTCTCGAGCAGTACTTC
-,TRBJ2-7,TRBV27,TRBD2,CASSWGLAGVGEQYF,TGTGCCAGCAGCTGGGGACTAGCGGGAGTTGGCGAGCAGTACTTC
-,TRBJ2-7,TRBV19,TRBD2,CASTPRWGGYYEQYF,TGTGCCAGTACCCCCCGTTGGGGGGGATACTACGAGCAGTACTTC
-,TRBJ1-2,TRBV7-9,-,CASSLSENYGYTF,TGTGCCAGCAGCTTATCAGAAAACTATGGCTACACCTTC